The 9 T cell receptor beta chains reported below all come from one sample, sequenced in a study of blood T cell repertoires in COVID-19. Clones were sequenced by immunoSEQ multiplex PCR, and TCRdb holds only the in-frame ones, with some missing. The sample lists roughly 240,000 clones, around 88% occurring once. Material: PBMCs or T cells enriched from blood (not recorded which). The receptors stem from a woman aged 45-65 years who had recovered from COVID-19.

This sequence joins TRBV30 and TRBJ1-5, with 8 bases aligning to TRBD1. This CDR3 region has 14 residues. Germline loops: CDR1 GTSNPN, CDR2 SVGIG (reference sequence). The ends lost 5 bases at V and 1 base at J; junction bases unmatched: 4. CDR3 sequence: CAWGQGMSNQPQHF. For the CDR3, the DNA is TGTGCCTGGGGACAGGGTATGAGCAATCAGCCCCAGCATTTT.

A word on this clone: A junction end diverges from the germline sequence, so it may reflect a read error. The rearrangement uses TRBV28 and TRBJ2-7, with D hard to call. The CDR3 spans 13 residues. CDR1 is MDHEN, CDR2 SYDVKM, per germline. CDR3 residues: CGAESRTSYEQYF. DNA of the CDR3: TGCGGTGCGGAGTCGAGAACATCCTACGAGCAGTACTTC. Drawing the rest from reference TRBV28 and TRBJ2-7, the complete variable domain is DVKVTQSSRYLVKRTGEKVFLECVQDMDHENMFWYRQDPGLGLRLIYFSYDVKMKEKGDIPEGYSVSREKKERFSLILESASTNQTSMYLCGAESRTSYEQYFGPGTRLTVT.

The chain is built from TRBV6-5 and TRBJ2-7; 8 nucleotides match TRBD1. Germline V lookup: CDR1 MNHEY, CDR2 SVGAGI. The CDR3 has 16 residues. V trimming: 0 bases; J trimming: 3 bases; junction bases outside the gene matches: 7. Written as DNA, the CDR3 is TGTGCCAGCAGTTACTCGCACAGGGGGGTACACTACGAGCAGTACTTC. Translation: CASSYSHRGVHYEQYF.

This chain joins TRBV4-1 and TRBJ2-1; maybe TRBD2 (6 bases). The length of the CDR3 is 16 residues. Germline-derived CDR1 and CDR2 are MGHRA and YSYEKL. Trimming cost V 0 bases and J 4 bases, with 13 bases left between them. CDR3 bases: TGCGCCAGCAGCCAAGAGAATAGCGGAACTTACAATGAGCAGTTCTTC. Its protein is CASSQENSGTYNEQFF.

This rearrangement joins TRBV4-1 to TRBJ1-1, with D possibly matching TRBD1 (5 bases). CDR1 is MGHRA, CDR2 YSYEKL, per germline. The CDR3 covers 15 residues. V shed 0 bases and J shed 0 bases, with 8 bases lying between them. The CDR3 nucleotides read TGCGCCAGCAGCCAAGATCAGGACATGAACACTGAAGCTTTCTTT. It yields the protein CASSQDQDMNTEAFF.

This clone was seen a handful of times. The chain couples TRBV7-3 to TRBJ2-2; 8 bases are a match to TRBD1. The junction had 9 bases not matched to a gene; V was cut back by 4 bases and J by 5 bases. CDR3 length: 16 amino acids. CDR1 SGHTA and CDR2 FQGTGA come from the germline V gene. CDR3 sequence reads: CASSSTGTGGTGELFF. The CDR3 nucleotides are TGTGCCAGCAGCTCAACCGGGACAGGCGGAACCGGGGAGCTGTTTTTT.

This chain links TRBV18 with TRBJ2-7; 10 positions agree with TRBD2. The CDR3 length is 15 residues. The J segment lost 1 base and the V segment lost 4 bases, leaving 4 bases of the junction unmatched. From germline, CDR1 is KGHSH and CDR2 LQKENI. The CDR3 nucleotides are TGTGCCAGCTCACGGACTAGCGGAGGGTCCTACGAGCAGTACTTC. This encodes CASSRTSGGSYEQYF.

V and J are TRBV7-9 and TRBJ1-2; 9 nucleotides match TRBD1. CDR3 length: 15 residues. Germline V CDR1 and CDR2: SEHNR, FQNEAQ (reference sequence). V lost 4 bases, J lost 6 bases, and 9 bases stayed unmatched. This CDR3 is CASSSRTGVENGYTF. CDR3 sequence (DNA): TGTGCCAGCAGCTCCCGGACAGGGGTCGAGAATGGCTACACCTTC.

The chain employs TRBV29-1 and TRBJ1-2; a possible D gene is TRBD1 (5 bases). The CDR3 sequence is 15 residues long. V shed 4 bases and J shed 2 bases, with 17 bases lying between them. From germline, CDR1 is SQVTM and CDR2 ANQGSEA. This CDR3 reads CSVVYRIGGNYGYTF. The DNA for the CDR3 is TGCAGCGTTGTTTATCGAATCGGGGGGAACTATGGCTACACCTTC.